One and the same sample provided the 19 T cell receptor beta chains below, sequenced in a study of identical twins. One entry per CDR3 protein results from TCRdb running MiXCR on the 5' RACE reads. The sample consists of about 500,000 distinct CDR3 sequences, approximately 14% of them appearing once. This sample was also put to use in a study of yellow fever vaccine responses in identical twins.

The sample was CD4+ T cells sorted from blood. The source is a young woman in good health.

This clonotype showed up many times. The chain recombines TRBV20-1 with TRBJ2-1, with D possibly being TRBD2 (6 bases). Trimming removed 5 bases at V and 5 bases at J, with 16 bases between. The CDR3 has 14 amino acids. The germline gives CDR1 DFQATT, CDR2 SNEGSKA (reference sequence). The CDR3 DNA sequence: TGCAGTGCTCGGACTACTGGGAGGAACAATGAGCAGTTCTTC. Its translation is CSARTTGRNNEQFF.

The table lists this clonotype with many counts. A read error may account for a junction end that differs from germline. J is TRBJ1-3 and V is TRBV7-7; 10 positions agree with TRBD1. Germline V gene lookup returns CDR1 SSHAT and CDR2 FNYEAQ (reference sequence). CDR3 size: 16 residues. The CDR3 sequence is CASSPGQGVAGNTIYF. CDR3 DNA sequence: TGTGCTAGCAGCCCCGGACAGGGGGTGGCTGGAAACACCATATATTTT.

This chain joins TRBV6-1 and TRBJ1-1, with D perhaps TRBD1 (5 bases). This CDR3 has 15 residues. Germline V CDR1 and CDR2: MNHNS, SASEGT. The V gene lost 0 bases and the J gene lost 0 bases, with 8 bases spanning the gap. The CDR3 spells CASSEAWGMNTEAFF. In nucleotides, the CDR3 is TGTGCCAGCAGTGAAGCGTGGGGCATGAACACTGAAGCTTTCTTT.

In its sample, this clonotype was seen a few times. V is TRBV3-1 and J is TRBJ2-1; 16 bases align to TRBD2. The CDR3 sequence is 17 residues long. V gave up 3 bases and J gave up 2 bases; unmatched junction bases: 1. From germline, CDR1 is LGHDT and CDR2 YNNKEL (reference sequence). As DNA, the CDR3 is TGTGCCAGCAGCCACGGGACTAGCGGGAGGGCCTACAATGAGCAGTTCTTC. Encoded protein: CASSHGTSGRAYNEQFF.

This clonotype was recorded a few times. The chain combines TRBV7-2 with TRBJ2-7; D gene unclear. This CDR3 is built from 12 residues. V lost 5 bases, J lost 3 bases, and 8 bases lay in between. CDR1 and CDR2 (germline): SGHTA, FQGNSA. In nucleotides, the CDR3 is TGTGCCAGCAGCGATCCCGGCTACGAGCAGTACTTC. This sequence encodes CASSDPGYEQYF.

The chain carries TRBV3-1 and TRBJ2-1; 8 nucleotides agree with TRBD2. There are 14 residues in the CDR3. V dropped 11 bases and J dropped 8; count of bases not matched to a gene: 14. The germline CDR1 and CDR2 sequences are LGHDT and YNNKEL (reference sequence). The CDR3 sequence: CACSRRGARDEQFF. CDR3 DNA: TGTGCCTGCTCCAGGCGGGGGGCTCGTGATGAGCAGTTCTTC.

This chain joins TRBV7-8 and TRBJ2-5; TRBD2 aligns across 15 bases. Losses at the gene ends were 1 base for V and 3 bases for J; bases not matched to a gene: 3. The CDR3 has 17 residues. Germline V gives CDR1 SGHVS, CDR2 FQNEAQ. CDR3 nucleotides: TGTGCCAGCAGCTTAGGGACTAGCGGGAGGGGGGAAGAGACCCAGTACTTC. Its protein is CASSLGTSGRGEETQYF.

The chain employs TRBV20-1 and TRBJ2-7, with 11 bases aligning to TRBD1. CDR3 length: 14 residues. V lost 3 bases and J lost 4; bases outside the gene matches: 5. Germline-derived CDR1 and CDR2 are DFQATT and SNEGSKA (reference sequence). CDR3 sequence (DNA): TGCAGTGCTAGTGTGGACAGGGGGCTATACGAGCAGTACTTC. This translates into CSASVDRGLYEQYF.

The V and J genes are TRBV11-2 and TRBJ2-4; D not resolved. The CDR3 has 18 amino acids. Per germline, CDR1 SGHAT and CDR2 FQNNGV. V was pared by 5 bases and J by 1 base, with 21 bases between. In DNA form, the CDR3 reads TGTGCCAGCAGCCCGCAACAAGGGAAGGGATACGCCAAAAACATTCAGTACTTC. It encodes CASSPQQGKGYAKNIQYF.

The chain employs TRBV15 and TRBJ2-5; D remains unclear. V lost 3 bases to trimming and J lost 0 bases, with 11 bases between them. Germline values: CDR1 LNHNV, CDR2 YYDKDF (reference sequence). CDR3 length: 15 amino acids. This CDR3 is CATSSTKLNQETQYF. CDR3 DNA: TGTGCCACCAGCAGTACTAAGCTGAACCAAGAGACCCAGTACTTC.

The chain combines TRBV20-1 with TRBJ2-7; 8 bases align to TRBD2. The V gene end was trimmed by 3 bases and the J gene end by 0 bases; junction bases not matched to a gene: 10. The CDR3 is 16 residues long. In germline, CDR1 is DFQATT, CDR2 SNEGSKA (reference sequence). The CDR3 protein is CSARSPFSGSSYEQYF. As DNA, the CDR3 is TGCAGTGCTAGGAGCCCTTTCAGCGGGAGCTCCTACGAGCAGTACTTC.

The genes are TRBV4-3 and TRBJ2-1; unclear D gene. Germline lookup yields CDR1 LGHNA and CDR2 YSLEER. Trimming left V 1 base short and J 6 bases short, with 7 bases between. CDR3 size: 13 residues. CDR3 DNA: TGCGCCAGCAGCCAAGGACCCACCAATGAGCAGTTCTTC. Residues: CASSQGPTNEQFF.

This clonotype came up many times. The chain is built from TRBV12-3 or TRBV12-4 and TRBJ2-7; no firm D call. V was pared by 1 base and J by 7 bases, with 8 bases between. The CDR3 consists of 12 residues. As DNA, the CDR3 is TGTGCCAGCAGTTTAGGGATGGGAGAGCAGTACTTC. It translates to CASSLGMGEQYF.

This clonotype has only a few counts. The rearrangement joins TRBV11-3 to TRBJ2-1, with 8 nucleotides matching TRBD1. The germline V gene encodes CDR1 SGHNT and CDR2 YENEEA. V shed 5 bases, J shed 4 bases, and the junction held 7 bases outside the gene matches. This CDR3 comprises 15 residues. The CDR3 DNA sequence: TGTGCCAGCAGCACAAGACAGGGGCCATACAATGAGCAGTTCTTC. Translated, it gives CASSTRQGPYNEQFF.

The chain has TRBV10-2 and TRBJ1-1; TRBD1 is a possible D gene (6 bases). This CDR3 contains 13 residues. Germline lookup yields CDR1 WSHSY and CDR2 SAAADI. With 1 base removed from V and 6 bases from J, the gap between germline ends came to 9 bases. The CDR3, as DNA: TGCGCCAGCAGTGAGTTGGGGGGCTCTGAAGCTTTCTTT. As protein: CASSELGGSEAFF.

The gene calls are TRBV12-3 or TRBV12-4 and TRBJ2-2; D unclear. Trimming pared 5 bases from V and 2 bases from J, leaving 9 bases between. The CDR3 spans 14 residues. The CDR3: CASSRTENTGELFF. The CDR3 DNA reads as TGTGCCAGCAGTCGGACCGAAAACACCGGGGAGCTGTTTTTT.

The gene calls are TRBV5-1 and TRBJ2-5, with 14 bases fitting TRBD2. V was clipped by 4 bases and J by 5 bases; unmatched bases: 10. This CDR3 comprises 17 residues. Germline-derived CDR1 and CDR2 are SGHRS and YFSETQ. CDR3 coding DNA: TGCGCCAGCAGCCCAGGACTAGCGGGGGGAATGGGGGAGACCCAGTACTTC. It translates to CASSPGLAGGMGETQYF.

V usage is TRBV9 and J usage is TRBJ2-1; D perhaps matches TRBD1 (5 bases). Germline V CDR1 and CDR2: SGDLS, YYNGEE. Trimming stripped 2 bases from V and 4 bases from J, with 16 bases between. This CDR3 has 16 residues. The CDR3 loop is CASSVFHRGTYNEQFF. The CDR3 DNA sequence: TGTGCCAGCAGCGTCTTCCATAGGGGCACTTACAATGAGCAGTTCTTC. The full variable domain, rest sourced from reference TRBV9 and TRBJ2-1, is DSGVTQTPKHLITATGQRVTLRCSPRSGDLSVYWYQQSLDQGLQFLIQYYNGEERAKGNILERFSAQQFPDLHSELNLSSLELGDSALYFCASSVFHRGTYNEQFFGPGTRLTVL.

The J gene is TRBJ2-7, the V gene TRBV6-1; D is uncertain. The V gene's germline CDR1 is MNHNS and CDR2 SASEGT. This CDR3 spans 15 amino acids. Trimming removed 6 bases at V and 6 bases at J, with 21 bases between. The DNA for the CDR3 is TGTGCCAGCAGCAACGCCCGGGCCCCTGGTACCGAGCAGTACTTC. Translated: CASSNARAPGTEQYF.